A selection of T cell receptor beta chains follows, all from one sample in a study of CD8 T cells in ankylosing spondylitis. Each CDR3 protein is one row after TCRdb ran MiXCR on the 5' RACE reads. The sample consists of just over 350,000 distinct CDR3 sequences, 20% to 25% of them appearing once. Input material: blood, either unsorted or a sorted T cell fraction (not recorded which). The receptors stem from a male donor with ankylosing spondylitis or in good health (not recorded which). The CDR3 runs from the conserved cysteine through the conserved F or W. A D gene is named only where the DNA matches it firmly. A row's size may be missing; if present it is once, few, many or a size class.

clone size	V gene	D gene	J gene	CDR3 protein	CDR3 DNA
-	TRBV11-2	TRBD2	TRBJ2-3	CASSLEAGGLTDTQYF	TGTGCCAGCAGCTTAGAGGCGGGGGGGCTGACAGATACGCAGTATTTT
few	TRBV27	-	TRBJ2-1	CASILGYNEQFF	-
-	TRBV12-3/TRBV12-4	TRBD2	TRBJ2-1	CASSTSGGVEQFF	TGTGCCAGCAGCACTAGCGGGGGGGTTGAGCAGTTCTTC
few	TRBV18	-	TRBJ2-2	CASSPTPPYTGELFF	TGTGCCAGCTCACCGACACCACCGTACACCGGGGAGCTGTTTTTT
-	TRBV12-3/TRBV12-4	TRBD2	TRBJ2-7	CASRVAGGTYEQYF	TGTGCCAGCAGGGTAGCGGGTGGGACTTACGAGCAGTACTTC
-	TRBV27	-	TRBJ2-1	CASSLPGGEQFF	TGTGCCAGCAGTTTGCCGGGTGGTGAGCAGTTCTTC
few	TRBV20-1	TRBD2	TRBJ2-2	CSALAGGLATGELFF	TGCAGTGCTCTTGCGGGGGGACTAGCGACCGGGGAGCTGTTTTTT
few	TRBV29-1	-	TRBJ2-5	CSAGSDQGGRYF	TGCAGCGCTGGTTCCGACCAGGGGGGTCGGTACTTC
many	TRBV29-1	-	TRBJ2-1	CSVESSSYNEQFF	TGCAGCGTCGAATCTAGCTCCTACAATGAGCAGTTCTTC
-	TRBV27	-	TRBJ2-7	CASRTWRGKSSYEQYF	TGTGCCAGTAGAACGTGGAGGGGGAAAAGCTCCTACGAGCAGTACTTC
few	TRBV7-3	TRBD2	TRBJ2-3	CASSSPRDSGVGTDTQYF	TGTGCCAGCAGCTCTCCCCGGGATAGCGGGGTGGGCACAGATACGCAGTATTTT
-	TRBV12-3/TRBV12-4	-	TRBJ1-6	CASSPARVGSPLHF	TGTGCCAGCAGCCCAGCCAGGGTGGGTTCACCCCTCCACTTT
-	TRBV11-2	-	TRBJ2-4	CASSPWVENKNIQYF	TGTGCCAGCAGCCCCTGGGTCGAGAACAAAAACATTCAGTACTTC
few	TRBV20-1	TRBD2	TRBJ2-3	CSAMGGGGADTQYF	TGCAGTGCTATGGGTGGCGGGGGGGCGGATACGCAGTATTTT
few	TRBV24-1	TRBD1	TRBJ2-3	CATSDGTHRGWTTDTQYF	TGTGCCACCAGTGATGGAACCCACAGGGGGTGGACGACAGATACGCAGTATTTT
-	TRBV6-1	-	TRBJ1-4	CASSRTVSNEKLFF	TGTGCCAGCAGTCGGACGGTTTCTAATGAAAAACTGTTTTTT
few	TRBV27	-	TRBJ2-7	CASTKDRDSYEQYF	TGTGCCAGCACTAAGGACAGAGACTCCTACGAGCAGTACTTC
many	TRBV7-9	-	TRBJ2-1	CASSPRGGSRYNEQFF	TGTGCCAGCAGCCCTAGGGGGGGCTCGCGATACAATGAGCAGTTCTTC
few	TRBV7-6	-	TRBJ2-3	CASSLGQGFSQPDTQYF	TGTGCCAGCAGCCTGGGGCAGGGGTTTAGTCAGCCCGATACGCAGTATTTT
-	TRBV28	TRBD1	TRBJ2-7	CASSPTDRGDEQYF	TGTGCCAGCAGTCCGACGGACAGGGGTGACGAGCAGTACTTC
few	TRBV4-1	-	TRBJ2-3	CASSQVPHGDTQYF	TGCGCCAGCAGCCAAGTGCCCCACGGAGATACGCAGTATTTT
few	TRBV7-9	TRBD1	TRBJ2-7	CASSLGTGLSYEQYF	TGTGCCAGCAGCTTAGGGACAGGGCTCTCCTACGAGCAGTACTTC
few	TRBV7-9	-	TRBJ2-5	CASSDGGETQYF	TGTGCCAGCAGCGACGGGGGAGAGACCCAGTACTTC
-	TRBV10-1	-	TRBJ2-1	CASSETGALSLLWQFF	TGCGCCAGCAGTGAGACGGGGGCCCTTTCCCTCTTGTGGCAGTTCTTC
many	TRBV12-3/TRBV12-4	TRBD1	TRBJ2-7	CASRNRDRPYEQYF	TGTGCCAGCAGAAACCGGGACAGACCCTACGAGCAGTACTTC
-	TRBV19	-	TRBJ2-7	CASGGGPTYEQYF	TGTGCCAGTGGAGGCGGACCCACCTACGAGCAGTACTTC
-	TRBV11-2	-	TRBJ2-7	CASSLDLTGESYEQYF	TGTGCCAGCAGCTTAGATCTAACAGGAGAGTCCTACGAGCAGTACTTC
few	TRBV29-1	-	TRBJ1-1	CSVEDLGSGAFF	TGCAGCGTTGAAGATTTAGGGTCGGGAGCTTTCTTT
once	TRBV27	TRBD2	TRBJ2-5	CATLPASGGEETQYF	TGTGCCACCCTCCCTGCCAGCGGGGGTGAAGAGACCCAGTACTTC
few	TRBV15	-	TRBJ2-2	CATAQAPNTGELFF	TGTGCCACCGCCCAGGCTCCGAACACCGGGGAGCTGTTTTTT
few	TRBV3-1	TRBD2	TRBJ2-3	CASSQVISGGPTSTDTQYF	TGTGCCAGCAGCCAAGTAATTAGCGGGGGGCCTACTAGCACAGATACGCAGTATTTT
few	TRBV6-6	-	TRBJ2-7	CASCSTSYEQYF	TGTGCCAGCTGTTCGACCTCCTACGAGCAGTACTTC
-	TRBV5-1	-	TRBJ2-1	CASSLVSVGEQFF	TGCGCCAGCAGCTTGGTAAGCGTTGGGGAGCAGTTCTTC
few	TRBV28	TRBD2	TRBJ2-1	CASSLLRLAGGLYNEQFF	TGTGCCAGCAGTTTACTGCGACTAGCGGGGGGGCTCTACAATGAGCAGTTCTTC
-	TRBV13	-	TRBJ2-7	CASREETGEGEQYF	TGTGCCAGCCGGGAGGAAACAGGGGAGGGCGAGCAGTACTTC
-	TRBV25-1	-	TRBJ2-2	CASWGGTPNTGELFF	TGTGCCAGCTGGGGCGGGACACCGAACACCGGGGAGCTGTTTTTT